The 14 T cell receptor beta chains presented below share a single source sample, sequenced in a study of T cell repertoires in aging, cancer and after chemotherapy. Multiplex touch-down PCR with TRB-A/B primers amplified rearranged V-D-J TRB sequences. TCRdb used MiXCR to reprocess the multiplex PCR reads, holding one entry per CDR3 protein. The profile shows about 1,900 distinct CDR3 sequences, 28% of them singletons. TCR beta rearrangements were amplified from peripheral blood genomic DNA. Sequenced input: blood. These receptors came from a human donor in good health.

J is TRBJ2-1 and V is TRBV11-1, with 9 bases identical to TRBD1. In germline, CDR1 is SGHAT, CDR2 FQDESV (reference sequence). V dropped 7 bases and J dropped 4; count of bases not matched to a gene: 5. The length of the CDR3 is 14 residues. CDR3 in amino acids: CASTLDRGYNEQFF. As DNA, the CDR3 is TGTGCCAGCACCCTGGACAGGGGTTACAATGAGCAGTTCTTC. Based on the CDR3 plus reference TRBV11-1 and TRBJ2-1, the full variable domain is EAEVAQSPRYKITEKSQAVAFWCDPISGHATLYWYRQILGQGPELLVQFQDESVVDDSQLPKDRFSAERLKGVDSTLKIQPAELGDSAMYLCASTLDRGYNEQFFGPGTRLTVL.

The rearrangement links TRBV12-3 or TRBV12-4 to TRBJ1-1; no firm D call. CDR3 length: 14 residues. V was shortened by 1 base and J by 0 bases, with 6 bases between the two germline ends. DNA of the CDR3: TGTGCCAGCAGTTTAGGGATCATGAACACTGAAGCTTTCTTT. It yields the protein CASSLGIMNTEAFF.

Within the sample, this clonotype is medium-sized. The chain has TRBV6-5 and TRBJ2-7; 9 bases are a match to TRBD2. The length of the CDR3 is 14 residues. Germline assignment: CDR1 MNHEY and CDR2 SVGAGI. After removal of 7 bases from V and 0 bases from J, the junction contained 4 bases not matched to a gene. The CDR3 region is CASTRTSDSYEQYF. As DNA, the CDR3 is TGTGCCAGCACCAGGACTAGCGACTCCTACGAGCAGTACTTC.

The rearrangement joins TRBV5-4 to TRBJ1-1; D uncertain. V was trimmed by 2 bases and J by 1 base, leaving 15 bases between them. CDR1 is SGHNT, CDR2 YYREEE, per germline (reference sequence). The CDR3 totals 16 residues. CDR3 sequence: CASSFPPWGGNTEAFF. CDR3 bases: TGTGCCAGCAGCTTCCCCCCATGGGGAGGGAACACTGAAGCTTTCTTT.

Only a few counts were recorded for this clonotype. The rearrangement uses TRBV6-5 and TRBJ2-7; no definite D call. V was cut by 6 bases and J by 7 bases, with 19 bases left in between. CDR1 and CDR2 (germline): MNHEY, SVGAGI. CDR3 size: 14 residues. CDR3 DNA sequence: TGTGCCAGCAGAAAGCCGGGCGTCGCTCTGGAGCAGTACTTC. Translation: CASRKPGVALEQYF.

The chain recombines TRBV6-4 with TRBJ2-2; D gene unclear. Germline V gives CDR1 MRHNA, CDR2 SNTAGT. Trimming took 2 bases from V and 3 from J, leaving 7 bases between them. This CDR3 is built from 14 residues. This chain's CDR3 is CASSDGLDTGELFF. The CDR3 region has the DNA TGTGCCAGCAGTGACGGTCTAGACACCGGGGAGCTGTTTTTT.

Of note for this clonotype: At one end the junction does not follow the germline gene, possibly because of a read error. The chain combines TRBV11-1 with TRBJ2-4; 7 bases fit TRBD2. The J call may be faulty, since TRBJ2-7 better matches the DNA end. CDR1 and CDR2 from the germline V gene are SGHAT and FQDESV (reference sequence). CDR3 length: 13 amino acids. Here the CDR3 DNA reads TGCGCCAGCAGCTCGTCGGGGGGATACGAGCAGTACTTC. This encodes CASSSSGGYEQYF.

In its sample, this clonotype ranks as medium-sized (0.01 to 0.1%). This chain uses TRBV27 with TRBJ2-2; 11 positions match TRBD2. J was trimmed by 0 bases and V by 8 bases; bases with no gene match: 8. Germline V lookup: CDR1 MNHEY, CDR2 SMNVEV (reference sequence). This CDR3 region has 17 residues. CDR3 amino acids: CASARTSGRSNTGELFF. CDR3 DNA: TGTGCCAGCGCCAGGACTAGCGGGCGCTCGAACACCGGGGAGCTGTTTTTT.

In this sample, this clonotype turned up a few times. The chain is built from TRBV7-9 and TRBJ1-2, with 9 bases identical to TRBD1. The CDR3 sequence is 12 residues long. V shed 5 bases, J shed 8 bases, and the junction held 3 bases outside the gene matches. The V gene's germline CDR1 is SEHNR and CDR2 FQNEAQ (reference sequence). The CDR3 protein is CASSPGQGGYTF. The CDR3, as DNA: TGTGCCAGCAGCCCGGGACAGGGAGGCTACACCTTC.

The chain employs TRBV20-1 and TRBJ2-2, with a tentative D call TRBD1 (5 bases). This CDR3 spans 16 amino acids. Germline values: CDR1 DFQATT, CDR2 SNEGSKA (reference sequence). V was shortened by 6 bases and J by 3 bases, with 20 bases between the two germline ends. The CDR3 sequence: CSAPSELGRDTGELFF. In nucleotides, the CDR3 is TGCAGTGCCCCTAGTGAGTTAGGCAGGGACACCGGGGAGCTGTTTTTT.

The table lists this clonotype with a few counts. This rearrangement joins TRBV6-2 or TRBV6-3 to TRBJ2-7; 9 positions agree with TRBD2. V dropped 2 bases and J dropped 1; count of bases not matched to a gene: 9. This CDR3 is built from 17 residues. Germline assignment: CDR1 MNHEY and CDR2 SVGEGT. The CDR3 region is CASSYTRSREGSYEQYF. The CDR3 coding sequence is TGTGCCAGCAGTTACACCCGTTCGCGGGAGGGGTCCTACGAGCAGTACTTC.

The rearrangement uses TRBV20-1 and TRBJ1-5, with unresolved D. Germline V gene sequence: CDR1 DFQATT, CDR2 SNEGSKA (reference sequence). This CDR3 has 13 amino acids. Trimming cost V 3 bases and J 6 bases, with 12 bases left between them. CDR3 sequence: CSASEGNGQPQHF. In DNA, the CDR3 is TGCAGTGCTAGTGAAGGGAACGGTCAGCCCCAGCATTTT.

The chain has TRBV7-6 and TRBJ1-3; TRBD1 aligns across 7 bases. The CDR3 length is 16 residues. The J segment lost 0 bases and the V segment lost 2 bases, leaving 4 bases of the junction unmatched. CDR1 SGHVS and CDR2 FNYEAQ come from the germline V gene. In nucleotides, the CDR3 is TGTGCCAGCAGCTTATTGGGACAGCTCTCTGGAAACACCATATATTTT. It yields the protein CASSLLGQLSGNTIYF. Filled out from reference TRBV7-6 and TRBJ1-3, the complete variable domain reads GAGVSQSPRYKVTKRGQDVALRCDPISGHVSLYWYRQALGQGPEFLTYFNYEAQQDKSGLPNDRFSAERPEGSISTLTIQRTEQRDSAMYRCASSLLGQLSGNTIYFGEGSWLTVV.

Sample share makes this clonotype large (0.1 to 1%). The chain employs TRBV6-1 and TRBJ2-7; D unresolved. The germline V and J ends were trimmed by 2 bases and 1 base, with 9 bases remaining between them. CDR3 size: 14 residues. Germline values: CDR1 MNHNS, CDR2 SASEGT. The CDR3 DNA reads TGTGCCAGCAGTGAAATGGACGGATCCTACGAGCAGTACTTC. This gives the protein CASSEMDGSYEQYF.